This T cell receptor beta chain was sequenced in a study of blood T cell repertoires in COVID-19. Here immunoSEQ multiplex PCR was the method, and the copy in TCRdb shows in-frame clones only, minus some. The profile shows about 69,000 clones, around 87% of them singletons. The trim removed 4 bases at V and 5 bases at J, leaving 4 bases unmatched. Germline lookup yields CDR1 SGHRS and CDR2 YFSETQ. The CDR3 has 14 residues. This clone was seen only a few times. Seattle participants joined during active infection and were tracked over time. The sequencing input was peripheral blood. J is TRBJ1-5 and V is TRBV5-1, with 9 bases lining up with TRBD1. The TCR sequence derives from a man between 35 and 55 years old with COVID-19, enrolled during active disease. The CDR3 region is CASSPGQGYQPQHF. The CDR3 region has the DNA TGCGCCAGCAGCCCGGGACAGGGTTATCAGCCCCAGCATTTT.